This TCR beta chain came from a study of blood T cell repertoires in COVID-19. Libraries were prepared by immunoSEQ multiplex PCR; TCRdb keeps only in-frame clonotypes and omits some of them. The sample holds about 270,000 clones, 91% seen once. There are 12 residues in the CDR3. CDR1 and CDR2 from the germline V gene are LNHDA and SQIVND (reference sequence). Trimming took 9 bases from V and 1 from J, leaving 10 bases between them. The TCR sequence derives from a person under 35 with COVID-19, enrolled during active disease. The genes are TRBV19 and TRBJ2-7; TRBD1 might be the D (6 bases). Sequencing input: peripheral blood. The CDR3 loop reads CASGDRSYEQYF. DNA of the CDR3: TGTGCCAGCGGAGACAGGTCCTACGAGCAGTACTTC.